Shown below are 26 T cell receptor beta chains from a single sample sequenced in a study of blood T cell repertoires in COVID-19. Sequencing used immunoSEQ multiplex PCR; TCRdb keeps in-frame clones, though not all of them. This table has 250,000 to 350,000 clones, approximately 89% appearing once. The specimen was peripheral blood. These receptors came from a woman aged 45-60 years who had recovered from COVID-19.

The chain combines TRBV6-1 with TRBJ2-5; D is possibly TRBD1 (6 bases). Germline loops: CDR1 MNHNS, CDR2 SASEGT. Trimming pared 1 base from V and 7 bases from J, leaving 13 bases between. The length of the CDR3 is 14 residues. CDR3 nucleotides: TGTGCCAGCAGTGAAGTGGGACATGGGTGGACCCAGTACTTC. Protein sequence: CASSEVGHGWTQYF.

The V and J genes are TRBV5-6 and TRBJ1-1; 7 nucleotides line up with TRBD1. Per germline, CDR1 SGHDT and CDR2 YYEEEE. After removal of 0 bases from V and 4 bases from J, the junction contained 3 bases not matched to a gene. The CDR3 is 14 residues long. Here the CDR3 reads CASSLAGTATEAFF. In DNA, the CDR3 is TGTGCCAGCAGCTTGGCCGGGACAGCCACTGAAGCTTTCTTT.

The V gene is TRBV3-1 (or the pseudogene TRBV3-2), the J gene TRBJ2-1; TRBD2 agrees at 15 bases. Looked up from germline, CDR1 is LGHDT and CDR2 is YNNKEL (reference sequence). The CDR3 consists of 15 residues. The trim removed 4 bases at V and 8 bases at J, leaving 3 bases unmatched. CDR3 DNA: TGTGCCAGCAGCCGCGGACTAGCGGGAGGGGATGAGCAGTTCTTC. Translated, it gives CASSRGLAGGDEQFF.

The rearrangement joins TRBV5-1 to TRBJ2-5; TRBD2 matches at 7 bases. V trimming: 1 base; J trimming: 5 bases; junction bases outside the gene matches: 17. The CDR3 sequence is 18 residues long. Germline CDR1 is SGHRS and CDR2 is YFSETQ. CDR3 coding DNA: TGCGCCAGCAGCTTGTTTCCCTCGTCGGGGGGACCACAGGAGACCCAGTACTTC. Translating it yields CASSLFPSSGGPQETQYF.

The rearrangement uses TRBV10-2 and TRBJ1-3; D is ambiguous. The germline V and J ends were trimmed by 4 bases and 1 base, with 17 bases remaining between them. The CDR3 totals 17 residues. Germline V gene data show CDR1 as WSHSY and CDR2 as SAAADI. The CDR3 protein is CASSVAQWSISGNTIYF. The CDR3 DNA sequence: TGCGCCAGCAGTGTCGCACAGTGGTCCATATCTGGAAACACCATATATTTT.

This clone was seen repeatedly, ten times or more. This chain uses TRBV6-2 or TRBV6-3 with TRBJ2-7; 7 nucleotides agree with TRBD1. V dropped 0 bases and J dropped 9; count of bases not matched to a gene: 8. CDR1 MNHEY and CDR2 SVGEGT come from the germline V gene. The CDR3 sequence is 14 residues long. The CDR3 reads CASSYSEGASGQYF. For the CDR3, the DNA is TGTGCCAGCAGTTACTCAGAGGGGGCGAGTGGGCAGTACTTC.

This rearrangement joins TRBV19 to TRBJ2-4, with 11 bases lining up with TRBD2. Looked up from germline, CDR1 is LNHDA and CDR2 is SQIVND (reference sequence). The junction had 9 bases not matched to a gene; V was cut back by 5 bases and J by 15 bases. The CDR3 is made up of 13 amino acids. The CDR3 sequence: CASSAGTSGGRYF. CDR3 DNA sequence: TGTGCCAGTAGTGCCGGGACTAGCGGTGGAAGGTACTTC.

V is TRBV7-2 and J is TRBJ2-3; 8 nucleotides line up with TRBD1. The CDR3 has 16 amino acids. The junction had 9 bases not matched to a gene; V was cut back by 5 bases and J by 2 bases. Germline V gene data show CDR1 as SGHTA and CDR2 as FQGNSA. This CDR3 reads CASSLLTGAVTDTQYF. In DNA, the CDR3 is TGTGCCAGCAGCCTACTGACAGGGGCAGTCACAGATACGCAGTATTTT.

The chain links TRBV2 to TRBJ1-1, with D possibly matching TRBD1 (5 bases). CDR3 size: 12 residues. V was cut by 8 bases and J by 4 bases, with 11 bases left in between. In germline, CDR1 is SNHLY, CDR2 FYNNEI. Here the CDR3 DNA reads TGTGCCAGCGGGGTCAGGGTCACTGAAGCTTTCTTT. It yields the protein CASGVRVTEAFF.

For the CDR3, the DNA is TGTGCCAGCAGCTCTAGCGGGCCGAACACCGGGGAGCTGTTTTTT. It encodes CASSSSGPNTGELFF. V usage is TRBV5-4 and J usage is TRBJ2-2; 8 nucleotides agree with TRBD2. The germline V gene has CDR1 SGHNT and CDR2 YYREEE (reference sequence). There are 15 residues in the CDR3. With 3 bases clipped from V and 0 bases from J, the junction kept 1 base outside the gene matches.

The V call is TRBV6-5, the J call TRBJ2-1; 9 nucleotides align to TRBD1. The trim removed 6 bases at V and 7 bases at J, leaving 10 bases unmatched. Per the germline V gene, CDR1 is MNHEY and CDR2 is SVGAGI. The CDR3 totals 15 residues. In DNA, the CDR3 is TGTGCCAGCAGGACTTGGGACAGGGTAGGAAATGAGCAGTTCTTC. The encoded protein is CASRTWDRVGNEQFF.

The V and J genes are TRBV7-8 and TRBJ2-4, with 10 bases matching TRBD2. V lost 5 bases, J lost 0 bases, and 7 bases stayed unmatched. The CDR3 spans 17 residues. Looked up from germline, CDR1 is SGHVS and CDR2 is FQNEAQ. CDR3: CASSGLAGVLAKNIQYF. Here the CDR3 DNA reads TGTGCCAGCAGCGGTCTAGCGGGAGTTTTAGCCAAAAACATTCAGTACTTC.

The V gene is TRBV7-9, the J gene TRBJ1-5; possible D gene TRBD1, 5 bases. Germline V CDR1 and CDR2: SEHNR, FQNEAQ (reference sequence). The CDR3 spans 14 residues. V dropped 5 bases and J dropped 2 bases, with 10 bases sitting between them. The CDR3 DNA follows: TGTGCCAGCAGCCTCGGGGGGGGCAATCAGCCCCAGCATTTT. Its protein is CASSLGGGNQPQHF.

This sequence joins TRBV5-8 and TRBJ1-4, with 7 bases matching TRBD1. The J segment lost 7 bases and the V segment lost 0 bases, leaving 12 bases of the junction unmatched. There are 17 residues in the CDR3. Germline V gene sequence: CDR1 SGHTS, CDR2 YDEGEE. The CDR3 DNA sequence: TGTGCCAGCAGCTTGGGATTGCCACAGGGGTCTGGTGAAAAACTGTTTTTT. As protein: CASSLGLPQGSGEKLFF.

The rearrangement uses TRBV6-2 or TRBV6-3 and TRBJ1-1, with D possibly matching TRBD1 (5 bases). Germline CDR1 is MNHEY and CDR2 is SVGEGT. V lost 0 bases to trimming and J lost 1 base, with 15 bases between them. The CDR3 totals 17 residues. For the CDR3, the DNA is TGTGCCAGCAGTTACTCGGGGTTTAGACAGAGGAACACTGAAGCTTTCTTT. Its protein is CASSYSGFRQRNTEAFF.

The chain employs TRBV4-1 and TRBJ2-1, with a possible D match to TRBD1 (6 bases). In germline, CDR1 is MGHRA, CDR2 YSYEKL. The CDR3 runs 12 residues. Between the trimmed V and J ends, which lost 8 bases and 4 bases, there was a span of 9 bases. DNA for the CDR3: TGCGCCAGCGGACAGATTTACAATGAGCAGTTCTTC. Residues: CASGQIYNEQFF.

The CDR3 sequence is CASSRPLAADPREQFF. DNA of the CDR3: TGTGCCAGCAGCCGCCCGCTAGCGGCGGACCCCCGGGAGCAGTTCTTC. V usage is TRBV13 and J usage is TRBJ2-1; TRBD2 matches 7 bases. V was clipped by 5 bases and J by 10 bases; unmatched bases: 17. CDR1 is PRHDT, CDR2 FYEKMQ, per germline (reference sequence). This CDR3 region has 16 residues.

This clone was seen a few times. This sample also contains other DNA sequences that code for the same CDR3. The V gene is TRBV3-1 (or the pseudogene TRBV3-2), the J gene TRBJ1-4, with TRBD1 matching 9 bases. After removal of 4 bases from V and 5 bases from J, the junction contained 2 bases not matched to a gene. Germline assignment: CDR1 LGHDT and CDR2 YNNKEL (reference sequence). CDR3 size: 14 residues. The CDR3: CASSLGTGNEKLFF. The CDR3 DNA is TGTGCCAGCAGCCTGGGGACAGGGAATGAAAAACTGTTTTTT.

The chain employs TRBV19 and TRBJ2-3; D is perhaps TRBD2 (5 bases). This CDR3 comprises 13 residues. Germline-derived CDR1 and CDR2 are LNHDA and SQIVND (reference sequence). V lost 8 bases and J 0 bases, leaving 9 bases between the germline ends. The CDR3 sequence is CASQKRSTDTQYF. DNA of the CDR3: TGTGCCAGTCAAAAGCGGAGCACAGATACGCAGTATTTT.

The sample holds one count of this clone. The V and J genes are TRBV2 and TRBJ1-2, with a weak D call TRBD1 (6 bases). This CDR3 comprises 14 residues. The germline V gene has CDR1 SNHLY and CDR2 FYNNEI. V dropped 3 bases and J dropped 4 bases, with 12 bases sitting between them. The CDR3 reads CASSDFRDTYGYTF. The DNA for the CDR3 is TGTGCCAGCAGTGATTTTAGGGACACCTATGGCTACACCTTC.

The V and J genes are TRBV7-2 and TRBJ2-7, with a tentative D call TRBD1 (5 bases). The germline V gene has CDR1 SGHTA and CDR2 FQGNSA. This CDR3 has 16 residues. Trimming removed 0 bases at V and 4 bases at J, with 16 bases between. CDR3 amino acids: CASSLAGAPLGYEQYF. The CDR3 nucleotides are TGTGCCAGCAGCTTAGCAGGGGCCCCCTTGGGGTACGAGCAGTACTTC. The full variable domain, rest sourced from reference TRBV7-2 and TRBJ2-7, is GAGVSQSPSNKVTEKGKDVELRCDPISGHTALYWYRQSLGQGLEFLIYFQGNSAPDKSGLPSDRFSAERTGGSVSTLTIQRTQQEDSAVYLCASSLAGAPLGYEQYFGPGTRLTVT.

The rearrangement joins TRBV20-1 to TRBJ2-1, with TRBD2 identical over 9 bases. Germline CDR1 reads DFQATT; CDR2 reads SNEGSKA (reference sequence). Unmatched junction bases numbered 9, after V lost 3 bases and J lost 9 bases. The length of the CDR3 is 14 residues. The CDR3 DNA is TGCAGTGCTAGTAGGCGGGGGGGCGGTGGTGAGCAGTTCTTC. Translation gives CSASRRGGGGEQFF.

This chain joins TRBV28 and TRBJ1-5; 7 positions agree with TRBD1. Germline V gene sequence: CDR1 MDHEN, CDR2 SYDVKM. V was pared by 8 bases and J by 1 base, with 2 bases of the junction left unmatched. This CDR3 spans 13 amino acids. The CDR3 DNA sequence: TGTGCCAGCGCGACAGGGAGCAATCAGCCCCAGCATTTT. Its translation: CASATGSNQPQHF.

The chain carries TRBV28 and TRBJ1-4; 10 bases match TRBD1. Germline-derived CDR1 and CDR2 are MDHEN and SYDVKM. With 5 bases clipped from V and 13 bases from J, the junction kept 4 bases outside the gene matches. The CDR3 length is 12 residues. Here the CDR3 reads CASSDRGLGLFF. The CDR3 DNA follows: TGTGCCAGCAGTGACAGGGGGCTCGGACTGTTTTTT.

The chain joins TRBV21-1 to TRBJ2-4; TRBD2 was called by the table and not checked on the DNA. TRBV21-1 is a pseudogene locus. This CDR3 has 18 residues. The CDR3 sequence is CASSKAPPRGGAKNIQYF. The DNA of the CDR3 is TGTGCCAGCAGCAAAGCACCTCCAAGAGGAGGAGCCAAAAACATTCAGTACTTC.

This chain links TRBV5-4 with TRBJ2-1; 9 bases line up with TRBD2. V shed 0 bases and J 2 bases; nucleotides not matched to a gene: 6. The CDR3 consists of 17 residues. CDR1 and CDR2 from the germline V gene are SGHNT and YYREEE (reference sequence). The CDR3 reads CASSLGSSGTAYNEQFF. The CDR3 bases are TGTGCCAGCAGCTTGGGTTCTAGCGGGACCGCCTACAATGAGCAGTTCTTC.